This T cell receptor (beta chain) was profiled in a study of blood T cells in healthy people across ages. Overall study findings and caveats: Nothing was known about donor CMV status, and this possibly confounded expanded clonotype changes.

Individuals who donated were healthy Caucasians from Russia aged roughly 6 to 100. Each sample provided at least 6 micrograms of extracted total RNA. The CDR3 contains 12 residues. Trimming left V 6 bases short and J 8 bases short, with 14 bases between. The germline gives CDR1 DFQATT, CDR2 SNEGSKA (reference sequence). Through a sample-barcoded 5' primer and a J-beta primer mix, a second PCR was run for about 7 to 12 cycles. MiXCR was run by TCRdb on the 5' RACE reads, yielding one entry per CDR3 protein. The data contain almost 1 million distinct CDR3 sequences, approximately 50% of them seen just once; the ten biggest clones take up about a fifth. This clonotype was recorded a few times. The antigen is undetermined.

The TCR was taken from a woman aged 60-75 years in good health. This chain joins TRBV20-1 and TRBJ2-1; D may be TRBD1 or TRBD2 (5 bases each). Sequenced: blood. CDR3 sequence (DNA): TGCAGTGCGTCCAGCCTGGGGGATGAGCAGTTCTTC. It codes for CSASSLGDEQFF.